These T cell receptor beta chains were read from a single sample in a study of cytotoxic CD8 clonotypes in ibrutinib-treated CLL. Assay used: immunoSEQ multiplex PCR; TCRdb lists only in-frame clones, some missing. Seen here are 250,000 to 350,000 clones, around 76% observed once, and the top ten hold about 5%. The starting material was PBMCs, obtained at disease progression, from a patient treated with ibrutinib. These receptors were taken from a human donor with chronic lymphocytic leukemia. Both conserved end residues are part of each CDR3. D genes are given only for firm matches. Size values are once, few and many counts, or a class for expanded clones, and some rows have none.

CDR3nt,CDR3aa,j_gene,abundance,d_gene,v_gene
TGTGCCAGCGGACCCCAGGGCTACAATGAGCAGTTCTTC,CASGPQGYNEQFF,TRBJ2-1,-,-,TRBV11-2
TGTGCCAGCAGCCCCGGCGGGAGCGGGGGCGGAACTAGCACAGATACGCAGTATTTT,CASSPGGSGGGTSTDTQYF,TRBJ2-3,-,TRBD2,TRBV11-3
TGTGCCAGCAGCTTGGCTCTTGGGAGCAGCTCCTACAATGAGCAGTTCTTC,CASSLALGSSSYNEQFF,TRBJ2-1,-,-,TRBV5-4
TGTGCCAGCACCTCCACGGGGGGGGACTACGAGCAGTACTTC,CASTSTGGDYEQYF,TRBJ2-7,-,TRBD2,TRBV2
TGTGCCAGCAGCTCAGGGGCCCGCTACGAGCAGTACTTC,CASSSGARYEQYF,TRBJ2-7,-,-,TRBV7-8
TGTGCCAGTAGTACGACAGGGGGAGCGAATGAGCAGTTCTTC,CASSTTGGANEQFF,TRBJ2-1,-,TRBD1,TRBV19
TGTGCCAGCAGCTTAGAGGGGGTCCCCTATGGCTACACCTTC,CASSLEGVPYGYTF,TRBJ1-2,-,-,TRBV7-9
TGCGCCAGCAGCTTGGATCCTAATCAGCCCCAGCATTTT,CASSLDPNQPQHF,TRBJ1-5,-,-,TRBV5-1
TGTGCCAGCAGAACGGACAGGGAGTCCACTGAAGCTTTCTTT,CASRTDRESTEAFF,TRBJ1-1,few,TRBD1,TRBV27
TGTGCCAGCAGCCAACTACAAGGCTCCGGGGAGCTGTTTTTT,CASSQLQGSGELFF,TRBJ2-2,once,-,TRBV14
TGTGCCAGCAGTATTCTTACTAGAGGTGAGCAGTTCTTC,CASSILTRGEQFF,TRBJ2-1,-,-,TRBV28
TGTGCCAGCTTTACGCACCGGGACAGGGGGCGGAATAATGGCTACACCTTC,CASFTHRDRGRNNGYTF,TRBJ1-2,once,TRBD1,TRBV28
TGTGCCAGCAGGAAAGGACAGGCCTACGAGCAGTACTTC,CASRKGQAYEQYF,TRBJ2-7,-,TRBD1,TRBV7-2
TGTGCCAGCAGCTTGACTACAGGGGACCAGTTCTTC,CASSLTTGDQFF,TRBJ2-1,-,TRBD1,TRBV5-5
TGCGCCAGCAGCCAATACCGGGACAGGGAAGCTTTCTTT,CASSQYRDREAFF,TRBJ1-1,-,TRBD1,TRBV4-1
TGTGCCAGCAGCTTGGTGGAAGGGGTGAGGACTGAAGCTTTCTTT,CASSLVEGVRTEAFF,TRBJ1-1,-,-,TRBV5-8
TGTGCCAGCAGCTTAGTCGCGCGGGAGCAGTTCTTC,CASSLVAREQFF,TRBJ2-1,-,-,TRBV7-2